This T cell receptor beta chain was found in a study of cytomegalovirus exposure and HLA in healthy donors. Whole-study results and caveats: There were several of the most significant clusters that appeared linked to common viral pathogens in a later analysis. TCR beta V segments were, for the most part, productive about 87% or about 30% of the time in an earlier analysis. Per a later analysis, 16,951 TCR beta sequences showed association with HLA alleles at 0.05 false discovery rate. CMV serostatus stood as the only immune exposure information on hand.

Deletions cut 2 bases from V and 5 bases from J, with 16 bases between. CDR3 length: 15 residues. CDR1 is MNHNS, CDR2 SASEGT, per germline. The study ran its PCR with 60 Vbeta and 13 Jbeta primers. Sequencing used immunoSEQ multiplex PCR; TCRdb keeps in-frame clones, though not all of them. The sample includes around 150,000 clones, over 70% of them seen just once. Turning to this clone: Its antigen is currently unknown.

The chain combines TRBV6-1 with TRBJ2-7; D is perhaps TRBD1 (5 bases). The receptor was derived from a woman aged 40 to 50 in good health and CMV-seronegative. Sequenced material: PBMCs. CDR3 in DNA: TGTGCCAGCAGTGAAAGTCTGTGGCAGGGCCACGAGCAGTACTTC. It yields the protein CASSESLWQGHEQYF.